This T cell receptor beta chain was identified in a study of identical twins. Notes on the study in general: The study reached conclusions through statistical analysis that was cross-sectional, not following the same donors.

TCRdb passed the 5' RACE reads through MiXCR, listing each CDR3 protein once. The data contain some 240,000 distinct CDR3 sequences, 6.5% to 9.5% of them seen just once; the ten biggest clones take up less than 4%. The CDR3 runs to 14 residues. Looked up from germline, CDR1 is LNHNV and CDR2 is YYDKDF (reference sequence). Trimming took off 3 bases at V and 3 bases at J, with 11 bases between the two ends. This clonotype was counted between two and nine times. No antigen is known for it. These data are also associated with another study on yellow fever vaccine responses in identical twins.

The V call is TRBV15, the J call TRBJ1-1; D call uncertain. Input material: CD8+ T cells sorted from blood. The sequence was obtained from a young woman in good health. The DNA of the CDR3 is TGTGCCACCAGCAGCACCGCTTCGTACACTGAAGCTTTCTTT. This gives the protein CATSSTASYTEAFF.